Listed here is a single T cell receptor beta chain. The sample belongs to a study of control samples from healthy donors and cancer patients. After removal of 3 bases from V and 4 bases from J, the junction contained 8 bases not matched to a gene. This CDR3 is built from 15 residues. Germline assignment: CDR1 SNHLY and CDR2 FYNNEI. The table came from immunoSEQ multiplex PCR; TCRdb's copy has only in-frame clones and leaves some out. The table has 200,000 or so clones, over 90% seen once. Sequencing used blood. V gene TRBV2 combines with J gene TRBJ1-2, with 7 nucleotides matching TRBD1. This sequence originates from a man aged 50-59 years in good health. CDR3 protein: CASSDRGTALYGYTF. The DNA for the CDR3 is TGTGCCAGCAGTGATCGTGGGACAGCACTCTATGGCTACACCTTC. Drawing the rest from reference TRBV2 and TRBJ1-2, the complete variable domain is EPEVTQTPSHQVTQMGQEVILRCVPISNHLYFYWYRQILGQKVEFLVSFYNNEISEKSEIFDDQFSVERPDGSNFTLKIRSTKLEDSAMYFCASSDRGTALYGYTFGSGTRLTVV.